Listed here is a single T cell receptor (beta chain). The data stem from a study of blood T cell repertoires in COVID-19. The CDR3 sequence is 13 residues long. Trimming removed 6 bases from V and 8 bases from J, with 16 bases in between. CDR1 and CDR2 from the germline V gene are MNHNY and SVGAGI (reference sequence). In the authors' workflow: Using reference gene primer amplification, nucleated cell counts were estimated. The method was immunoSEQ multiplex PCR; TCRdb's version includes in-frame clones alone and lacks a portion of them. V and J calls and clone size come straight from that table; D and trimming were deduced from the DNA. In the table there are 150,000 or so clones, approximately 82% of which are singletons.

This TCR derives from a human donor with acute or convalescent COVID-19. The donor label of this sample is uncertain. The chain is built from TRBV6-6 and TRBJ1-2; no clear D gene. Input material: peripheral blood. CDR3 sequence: CASRIDKNEGYTF. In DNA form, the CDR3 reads TGTGCCAGCAGGATCGACAAGAATGAGGGCTACACCTTC.